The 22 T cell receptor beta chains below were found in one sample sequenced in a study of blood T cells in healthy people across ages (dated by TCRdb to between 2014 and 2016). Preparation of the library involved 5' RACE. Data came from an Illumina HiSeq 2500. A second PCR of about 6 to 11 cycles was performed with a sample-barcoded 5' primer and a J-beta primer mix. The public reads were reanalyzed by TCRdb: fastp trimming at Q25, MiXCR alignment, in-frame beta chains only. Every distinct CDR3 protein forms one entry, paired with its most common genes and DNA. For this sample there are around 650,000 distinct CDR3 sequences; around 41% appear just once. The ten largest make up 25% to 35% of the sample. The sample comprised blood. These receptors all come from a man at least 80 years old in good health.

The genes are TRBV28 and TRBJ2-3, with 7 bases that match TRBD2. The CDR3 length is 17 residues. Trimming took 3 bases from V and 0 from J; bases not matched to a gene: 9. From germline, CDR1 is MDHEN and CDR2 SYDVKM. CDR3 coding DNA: TGTGCCAGCAGTTTTGAGGCTAGCGGATCTAGCACAGATACGCAGTATTTT. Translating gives CASSFEASGSSTDTQYF. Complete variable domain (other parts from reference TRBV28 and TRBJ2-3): DVKVTQSSRYLVKRTGEKVFLECVQDMDHENMFWYRQDPGLGLRLIYFSYDVKMKEKGDIPEGYSVSREKKERFSLILESASTNQTSMYLCASSFEASGSSTDTQYFGPGTRLTVL.

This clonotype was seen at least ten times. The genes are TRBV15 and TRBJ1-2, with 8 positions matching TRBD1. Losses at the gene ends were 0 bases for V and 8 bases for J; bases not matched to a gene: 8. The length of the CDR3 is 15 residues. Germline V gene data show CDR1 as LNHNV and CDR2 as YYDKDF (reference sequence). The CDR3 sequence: CATSRDRTGSGGYTF. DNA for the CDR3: TGTGCCACCAGCAGAGACCGGACAGGGTCGGGAGGCTACACCTTC.

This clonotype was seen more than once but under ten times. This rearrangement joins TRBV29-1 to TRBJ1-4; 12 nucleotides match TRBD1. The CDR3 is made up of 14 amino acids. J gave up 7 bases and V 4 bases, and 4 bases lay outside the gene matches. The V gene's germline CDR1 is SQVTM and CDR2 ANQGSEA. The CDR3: CSVGAGQGAEKLFF. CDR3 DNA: TGCAGCGTTGGGGCGGGACAGGGGGCTGAAAAACTGTTTTTT.

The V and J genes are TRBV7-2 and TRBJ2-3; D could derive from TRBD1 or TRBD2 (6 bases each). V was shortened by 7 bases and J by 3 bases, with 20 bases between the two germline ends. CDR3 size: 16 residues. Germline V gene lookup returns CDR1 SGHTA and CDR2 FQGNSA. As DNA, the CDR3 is TGTGCCAGCAAGCCACCTTTGGGGGGCGGAACAGATACGCAGTATTTT. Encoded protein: CASKPPLGGGTDTQYF.

CDR3 DNA: TGTGCCAGCAGTTTCCCCCCGGGACTAGCGAGGTACACAGATACGCAGTATTTT. This translates into CASSFPPGLARYTDTQYF. V usage is TRBV6-2 or TRBV6-3 and J usage is TRBJ2-3; TRBD2 aligns across 10 bases. Germline V lookup: CDR1 MNHEY, CDR2 SVGEGT. J lost 2 bases, V lost 4 bases, and 12 bases had no gene match. There are 18 residues in the CDR3.

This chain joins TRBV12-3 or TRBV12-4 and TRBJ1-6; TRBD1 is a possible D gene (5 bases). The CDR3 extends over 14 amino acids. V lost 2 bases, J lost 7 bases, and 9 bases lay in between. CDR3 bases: TGTGCCAGCAGTTTACAGGGCTCCAATTCACCCCTCCACTTT. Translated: CASSLQGSNSPLHF.

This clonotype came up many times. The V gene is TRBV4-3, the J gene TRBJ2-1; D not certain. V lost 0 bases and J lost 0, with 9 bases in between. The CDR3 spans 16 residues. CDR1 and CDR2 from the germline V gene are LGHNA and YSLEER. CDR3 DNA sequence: TGCGCCAGCAGCCAAGATGCAGGAACCTCCTACAATGAGCAGTTCTTC. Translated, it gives CASSQDAGTSYNEQFF.

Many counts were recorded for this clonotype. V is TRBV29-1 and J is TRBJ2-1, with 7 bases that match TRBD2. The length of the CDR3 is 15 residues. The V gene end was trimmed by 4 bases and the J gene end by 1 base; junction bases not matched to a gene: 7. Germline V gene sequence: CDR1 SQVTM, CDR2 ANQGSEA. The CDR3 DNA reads TGCAGCGTTGCGTCTAGCGGATATTCCTACAATGAGCAGTTCTTC. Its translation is CSVASSGYSYNEQFF.

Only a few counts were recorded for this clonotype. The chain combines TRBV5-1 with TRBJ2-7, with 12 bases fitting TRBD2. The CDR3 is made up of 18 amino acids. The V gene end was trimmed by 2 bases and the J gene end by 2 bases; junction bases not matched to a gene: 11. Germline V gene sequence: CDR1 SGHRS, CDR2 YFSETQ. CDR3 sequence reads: CASSFSLGLAGKTYEQYF. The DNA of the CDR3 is TGCGCCAGCAGCTTTTCCCTCGGACTAGCGGGAAAAACCTACGAGCAGTACTTC.

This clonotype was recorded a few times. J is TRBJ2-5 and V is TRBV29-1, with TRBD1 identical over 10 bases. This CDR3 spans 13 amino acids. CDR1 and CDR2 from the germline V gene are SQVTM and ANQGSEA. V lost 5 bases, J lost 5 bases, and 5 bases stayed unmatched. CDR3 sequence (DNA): TGCAGCGTTAGGGACAGGGGAGGGGAGACCCAGTACTTC. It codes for CSVRDRGGETQYF.

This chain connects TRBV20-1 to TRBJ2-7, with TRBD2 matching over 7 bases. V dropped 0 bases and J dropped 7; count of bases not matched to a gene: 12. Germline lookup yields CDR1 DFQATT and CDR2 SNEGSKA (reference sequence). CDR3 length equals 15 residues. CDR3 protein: CSARDGWGGRDEQYF. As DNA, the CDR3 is TGCAGTGCTAGAGATGGGTGGGGGGGGAGAGATGAGCAGTACTTC.

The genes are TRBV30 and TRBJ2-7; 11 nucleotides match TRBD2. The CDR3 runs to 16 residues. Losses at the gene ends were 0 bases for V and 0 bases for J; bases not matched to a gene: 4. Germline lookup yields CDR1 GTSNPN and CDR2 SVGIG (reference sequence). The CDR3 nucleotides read TGTGCCTGGAGTGTTAGCGGGAGGGTGGCCTCCTACGAGCAGTACTTC. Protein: CAWSVSGRVASYEQYF.

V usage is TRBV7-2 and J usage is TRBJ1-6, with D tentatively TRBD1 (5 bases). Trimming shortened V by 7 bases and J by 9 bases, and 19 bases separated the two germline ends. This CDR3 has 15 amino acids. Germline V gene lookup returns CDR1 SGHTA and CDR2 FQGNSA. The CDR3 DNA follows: TGTGCCAGCACCCCGGTAGGGACTTCGGCTTCACCCCTCCACTTT. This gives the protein CASTPVGTSASPLHF.

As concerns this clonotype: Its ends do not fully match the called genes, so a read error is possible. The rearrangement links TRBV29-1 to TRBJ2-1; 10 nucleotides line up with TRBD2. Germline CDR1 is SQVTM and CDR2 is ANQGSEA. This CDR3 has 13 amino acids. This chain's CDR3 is CIVTSGRNNVQFF. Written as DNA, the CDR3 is TGCATCGTGACTAGCGGGCGCAACAATGTGCAGTTCTTC.

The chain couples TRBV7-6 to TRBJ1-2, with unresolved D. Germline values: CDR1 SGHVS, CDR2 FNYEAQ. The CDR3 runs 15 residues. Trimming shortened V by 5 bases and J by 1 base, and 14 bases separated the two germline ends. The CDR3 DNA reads TGTGCCAGCAGCCCGCAGCGGGGTCGTAACTATGGCTACACCTTC. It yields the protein CASSPQRGRNYGYTF.

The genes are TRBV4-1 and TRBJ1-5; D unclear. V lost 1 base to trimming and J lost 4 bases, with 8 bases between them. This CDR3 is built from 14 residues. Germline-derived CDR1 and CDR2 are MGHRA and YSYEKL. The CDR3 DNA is TGCGCCAGCAGCCAAGGGTCCCTTAATCAGCCCCAGCATTTT. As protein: CASSQGSLNQPQHF.

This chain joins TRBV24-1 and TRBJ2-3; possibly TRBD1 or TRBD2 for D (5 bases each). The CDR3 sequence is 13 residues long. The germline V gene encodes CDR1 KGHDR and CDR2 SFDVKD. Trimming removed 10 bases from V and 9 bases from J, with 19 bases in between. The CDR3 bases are TGTGCCACGTGTGACAGCAGCGGAGAGACGCAGTATTTT. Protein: CATCDSSGETQYF.

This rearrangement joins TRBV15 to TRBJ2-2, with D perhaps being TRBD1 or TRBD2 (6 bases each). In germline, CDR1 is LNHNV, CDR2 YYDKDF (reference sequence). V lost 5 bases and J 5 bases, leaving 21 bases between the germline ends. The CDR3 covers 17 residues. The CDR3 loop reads CATSSTRGLSGTGELFF. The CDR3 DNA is TGTGCCACCAGCTCAACTCGGGGGCTATCAGGAACCGGGGAGCTGTTTTTT. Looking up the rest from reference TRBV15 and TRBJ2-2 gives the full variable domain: DAMVIQNPRYQVTQFGKPVTLSCSQTLNHNVMYWYQQKSSQAPKLLFHYYDKDFNNEADTPDNFQSRRPNTSFCFLDIRSPGLGDTAMYLCATSSTRGLSGTGELFFGEGSRLTVL.

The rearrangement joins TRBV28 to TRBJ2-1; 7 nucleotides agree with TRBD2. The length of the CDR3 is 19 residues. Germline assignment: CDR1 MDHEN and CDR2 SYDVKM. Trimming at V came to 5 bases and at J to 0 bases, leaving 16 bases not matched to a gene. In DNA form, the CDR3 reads TGTGCCAGCAGTCCGGAGCGGGCTAGCGGAGGGAGCTCCTACAATGAGCAGTTCTTC. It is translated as CASSPERASGGSSYNEQFF. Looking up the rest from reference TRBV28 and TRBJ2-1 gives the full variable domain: DVKVTQSSRYLVKRTGEKVFLECVQDMDHENMFWYRQDPGLGLRLIYFSYDVKMKEKGDIPEGYSVSREKKERFSLILESASTNQTSMYLCASSPERASGGSSYNEQFFGPGTRLTVL.

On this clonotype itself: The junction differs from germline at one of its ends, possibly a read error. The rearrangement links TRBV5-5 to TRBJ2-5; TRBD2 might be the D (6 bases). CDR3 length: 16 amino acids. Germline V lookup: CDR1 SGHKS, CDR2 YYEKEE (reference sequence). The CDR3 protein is CASSLEASESQEIQYF. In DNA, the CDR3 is TGTGCCAGCAGCTTGGAGGCTAGCGAGAGTCAAGAGATCCAGTACTTC.

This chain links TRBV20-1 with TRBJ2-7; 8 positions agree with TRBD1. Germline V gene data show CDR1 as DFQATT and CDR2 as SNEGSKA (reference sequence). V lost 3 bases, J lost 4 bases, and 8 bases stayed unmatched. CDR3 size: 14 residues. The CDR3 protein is CSASRPQGAYEQYF. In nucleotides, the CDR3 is TGCAGTGCTAGTCGTCCCCAGGGGGCTTACGAGCAGTACTTC.

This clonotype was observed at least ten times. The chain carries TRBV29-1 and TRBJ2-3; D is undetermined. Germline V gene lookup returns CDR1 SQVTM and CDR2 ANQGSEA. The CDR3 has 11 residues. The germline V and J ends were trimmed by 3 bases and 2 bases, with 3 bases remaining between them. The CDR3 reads CSVDFTDTQYF. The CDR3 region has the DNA TGCAGCGTTGATTTCACAGATACGCAGTATTTT.